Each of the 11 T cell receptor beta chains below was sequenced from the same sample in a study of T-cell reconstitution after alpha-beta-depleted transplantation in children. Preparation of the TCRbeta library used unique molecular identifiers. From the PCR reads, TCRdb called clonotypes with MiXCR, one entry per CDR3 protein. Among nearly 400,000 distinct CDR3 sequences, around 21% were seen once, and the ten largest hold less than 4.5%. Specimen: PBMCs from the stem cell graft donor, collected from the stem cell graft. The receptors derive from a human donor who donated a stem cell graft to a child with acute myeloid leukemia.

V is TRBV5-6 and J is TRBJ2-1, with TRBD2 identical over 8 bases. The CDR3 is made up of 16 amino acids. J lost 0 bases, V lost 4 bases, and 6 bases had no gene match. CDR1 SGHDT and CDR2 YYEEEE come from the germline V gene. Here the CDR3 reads CASSRLALSSYNEQFF. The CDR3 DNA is TGTGCCAGCAGCAGACTAGCGCTTAGCTCCTACAATGAGCAGTTCTTC.

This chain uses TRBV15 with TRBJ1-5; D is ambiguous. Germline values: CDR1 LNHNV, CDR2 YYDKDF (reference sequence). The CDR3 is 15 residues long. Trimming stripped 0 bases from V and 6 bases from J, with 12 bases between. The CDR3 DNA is TGTGCCACCAGCAGAGATCGGGGAGGTGGTCAGCCCCAGCATTTT. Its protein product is CATSRDRGGGQPQHF.

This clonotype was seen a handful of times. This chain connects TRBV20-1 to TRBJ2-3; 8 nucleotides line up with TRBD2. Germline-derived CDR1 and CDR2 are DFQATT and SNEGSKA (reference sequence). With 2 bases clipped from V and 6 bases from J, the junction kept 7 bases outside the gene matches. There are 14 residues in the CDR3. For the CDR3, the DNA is TGCAGTGCTAGAACAGCGGGAGTCCGGGATACGCAGTATTTT. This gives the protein CSARTAGVRDTQYF.

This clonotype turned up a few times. This CDR3 reads CSANKPGQGYNEQFF. The CDR3 DNA is TGCAGTGCTAACAAGCCGGGACAGGGATACAATGAGCAGTTCTTC. The chain has TRBV20-1 and TRBJ2-1; 9 nucleotides align to TRBD1. Trimming at V came to 4 bases and at J to 4 bases, leaving 8 bases not matched to a gene. The CDR3 is 15 amino acids. Per germline, CDR1 DFQATT and CDR2 SNEGSKA (reference sequence).

CDR3 DNA sequence: TGCAGTGCGACGATTGGGACAGGGAGAGTCGTTAATATGGGGGAGCTGTTTTTT. Its translation is CSATIGTGRVVNMGELFF. J is TRBJ2-2 and V is TRBV20-1, with 9 bases lining up with TRBD1. Germline CDR1 reads DFQATT; CDR2 reads SNEGSKA (reference sequence). CDR3 length equals 18 residues. Trimming removed 6 bases from V and 8 bases from J; junction bases left unmatched: 22.

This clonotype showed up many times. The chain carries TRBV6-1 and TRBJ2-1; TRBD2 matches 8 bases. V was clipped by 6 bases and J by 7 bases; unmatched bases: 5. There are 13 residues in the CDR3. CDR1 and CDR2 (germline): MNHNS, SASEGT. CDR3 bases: TGTGCCAGCAGGTTCGGGAGGGTAAATGAGCAGTTCTTC. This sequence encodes CASRFGRVNEQFF.

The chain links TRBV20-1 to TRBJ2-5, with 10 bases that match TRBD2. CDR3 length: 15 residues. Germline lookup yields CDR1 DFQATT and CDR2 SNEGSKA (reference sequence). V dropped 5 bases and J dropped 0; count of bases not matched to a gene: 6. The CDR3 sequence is CSARGTSANQETQYF. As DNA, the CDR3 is TGCAGTGCTCGGGGGACTAGCGCAAACCAAGAGACCCAGTACTTC.

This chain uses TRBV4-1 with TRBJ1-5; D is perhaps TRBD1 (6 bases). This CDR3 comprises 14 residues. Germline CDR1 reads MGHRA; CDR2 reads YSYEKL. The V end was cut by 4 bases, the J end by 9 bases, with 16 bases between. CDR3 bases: TGCGCCAGCAGCCTCGGACAGTCCACGGCGCCCCAGCATTTT. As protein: CASSLGQSTAPQHF.

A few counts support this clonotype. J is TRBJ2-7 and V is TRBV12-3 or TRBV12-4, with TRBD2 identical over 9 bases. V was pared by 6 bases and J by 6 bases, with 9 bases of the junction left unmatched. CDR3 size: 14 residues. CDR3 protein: CASRWSSGSPEQYF. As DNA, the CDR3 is TGTGCCAGCAGGTGGAGTAGCGGGAGCCCCGAGCAGTACTTC.

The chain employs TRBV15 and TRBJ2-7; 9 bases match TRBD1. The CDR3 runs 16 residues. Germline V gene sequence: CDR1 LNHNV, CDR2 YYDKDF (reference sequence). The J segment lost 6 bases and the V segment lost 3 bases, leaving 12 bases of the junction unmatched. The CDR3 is CATSRDLEQGASEQYF. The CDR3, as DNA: TGTGCCACCAGCAGGGACCTGGAACAGGGGGCATCCGAGCAGTACTTC.

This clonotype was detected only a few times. The CDR3 sequence is CASSLSPTGREQYF. DNA of the CDR3: TGTGCCAGCAGTTTATCACCTACAGGGCGCGAGCAGTACTTC. The chain has TRBV27 and TRBJ2-7, with D possibly matching TRBD1 (6 bases). The V gene's germline CDR1 is MNHEY and CDR2 SMNVEV (reference sequence). The CDR3 covers 14 residues. The V end lost 0 bases, the J end lost 6 bases, and 12 bases lay between the germline ends.